The 3 T cell receptor beta chains below were found in one sample sequenced in a study of cytomegalovirus exposure and HLA in healthy donors. Primers: 60 Vbeta forward and 13 Jbeta reverse. Clones were sequenced by immunoSEQ multiplex PCR, and TCRdb holds only the in-frame ones, with some missing. The table has some 170,000 clones, around 80% seen once. Sequencing was carried out using PBMCs. Every receptor here comes from an older woman in good health and CMV-seropositive.

About this clone: At one end, the junction sequence differs from germline, possibly due to a read error. This chain connects TRBV15 to TRBJ1-3; 8 positions agree with TRBD1. Looked up from germline, CDR1 is LNHNV and CDR2 is YYDKDF (reference sequence). The CDR3 has 15 residues. The CDR3 protein is CATSPSGQVGYTIYF. The CDR3 DNA reads TGTGCCACCAGCCCTTCGGGACAGGTTGGATACACCATATATTTT.

Turning to this clone: An end of the junction does not agree with germline; a read error may underlie this. The rearrangement links TRBV7-3 to TRBJ2-6, with D maybe TRBD1 (6 bases). Germline V gene lookup returns CDR1 SGHTA and CDR2 FQGTGA. CDR3 size: 14 residues. The CDR3 is CASGRGAGANGLTF. In DNA, the CDR3 is TGTGCCAGCGGCAGGGGAGCTGGGGCCAACGGCCTGACTTTC.

This clone was seen a handful of times. The chain couples TRBV28 to TRBJ1-3; maybe TRBD1 (5 bases). Germline-derived CDR1 and CDR2 are MDHEN and SYDVKM. This CDR3 has 17 residues. The ends were cut back, 6 bases at V and 0 bases at J, with 18 bases in the middle. The CDR3 DNA reads as TGTGCCAGCAGCTTTTCGCAGGGAATGATCTCTGGAAACACCATATATTTT. The encoded protein is CASSFSQGMISGNTIYF.